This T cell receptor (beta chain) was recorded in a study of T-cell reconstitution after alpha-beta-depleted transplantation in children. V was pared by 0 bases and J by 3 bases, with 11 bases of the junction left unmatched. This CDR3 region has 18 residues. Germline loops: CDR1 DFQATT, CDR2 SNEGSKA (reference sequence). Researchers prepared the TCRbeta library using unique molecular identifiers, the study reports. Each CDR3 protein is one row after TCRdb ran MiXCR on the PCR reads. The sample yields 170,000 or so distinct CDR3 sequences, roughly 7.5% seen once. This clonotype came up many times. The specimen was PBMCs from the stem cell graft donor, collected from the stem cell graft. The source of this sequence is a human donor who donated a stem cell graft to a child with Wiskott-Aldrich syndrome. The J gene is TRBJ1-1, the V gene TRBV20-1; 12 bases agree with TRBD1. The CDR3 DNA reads TGCAGTGCTAGAGATCCGGGGGACAGGGGGCGCTTAGACACTGAAGCTTTCTTT. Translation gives CSARDPGDRGRLDTEAFF.